These 9 T cell receptor beta chains were all obtained from the same sample, sequenced in a study of blood T cell repertoires in COVID-19. Assay used: immunoSEQ multiplex PCR; TCRdb lists only in-frame clones, some missing. The sample holds approximately 130,000 clones, 75% to 90% seen once. The sequenced material came from PBMCs or T cells enriched from blood (not recorded which). The receptor set was obtained from a man aged 30 to 39 who had recovered from COVID-19.

J is TRBJ2-3 and V is TRBV2; 15 bases fit TRBD2. The CDR3 is 15 amino acids. After removal of 6 bases from V and 6 bases from J, the junction contained 4 bases not matched to a gene. Per the germline V gene, CDR1 is SNHLY and CDR2 is FYNNEI. CDR3 amino acids: CASSPGTSGRDTQYF. The CDR3 DNA sequence: TGTGCCAGCAGCCCGGGGACTAGCGGGAGGGATACGCAGTATTTT.

DNA of the CDR3: TGTGCCAGCAGTCCTCGACAGGGAAATGGCTACACCTTC. As protein: CASSPRQGNGYTF. V and J are TRBV2 and TRBJ1-2; TRBD1 aligns across 7 bases. The CDR3 is 13 amino acids. V lost 5 bases to trimming and J lost 6 bases; unmatched junction nucleotides: 6. Per germline, CDR1 SNHLY and CDR2 FYNNEI.

V usage is TRBV15 and J usage is TRBJ2-6; D possibly corresponds to TRBD2 (5 bases). Germline CDR1 reads LNHNV; CDR2 reads YYDKDF (reference sequence). There are 15 residues in the CDR3. Trimming stripped 5 bases from V and 0 bases from J, with 8 bases between. The CDR3 nucleotides read TGTGCCACCAGCGGACTCAGCTCTGGGGCCAACGTCCTGACTTTC. It codes for CATSGLSSGANVLTF.

This chain connects TRBV28 to TRBJ1-2, with D perhaps TRBD1 (5 bases). The CDR3 spans 16 residues. With 3 bases removed from V and 4 bases from J, the gap between germline ends came to 18 bases. Germline V gene sequence: CDR1 MDHEN, CDR2 SYDVKM. In nucleotides, the CDR3 is TGTGCCAGCAGTTTTTTTGGCGGGTGGGGGGGCTATGGCTACACCTTC. Its protein product is CASSFFGGWGGYGYTF.

The rearrangement uses TRBV11-2 and TRBJ2-6, with a tentative D call TRBD1 (6 bases). The CDR3 length is 18 residues. CDR1 SGHAT and CDR2 FQNNGV come from the germline V gene. The ends were cut back, 0 bases at V and 4 bases at J, with 16 bases in the middle. CDR3 bases: TGTGCCAGCAGCTTAGATAGGTCAGGGGCAAGGGGGGCCAACGTCCTGACTTTC. Protein: CASSLDRSGARGANVLTF. The whole variable domain, remainder taken from reference TRBV11-2 and TRBJ2-6, is EAGVAQSPRYKIIEKRQSVAFWCNPISGHATLYWYQQILGQGPKLLIQFQNNGVVDDSQLPKDRFSAERLKGVDSTLKIQPAKLEDSAVYLCASSLDRSGARGANVLTFGAGSRLTVL.

V and J are TRBV6-5 and TRBJ2-3; 13 nucleotides match TRBD2. CDR1 and CDR2 from the germline V gene are MNHEY and SVGAGI. The CDR3 length is 16 residues. V shed 4 bases and J 4 bases; nucleotides not matched to a gene: 5. The CDR3 region is CASSFRTSGSSDTQYF. As DNA, the CDR3 is TGTGCCAGCAGTTTCCGGACTAGCGGGAGTTCAGATACGCAGTATTTT.

The chain combines TRBV9 with TRBJ2-1, with 7 bases lining up with TRBD2. With 3 bases clipped from V and 8 bases from J, the junction kept 5 bases outside the gene matches. CDR1 and CDR2 (germline): SGDLS, YYNGEE. The CDR3 sequence is 13 residues long. As DNA, the CDR3 is TGTGCCAGCAGCGGATCACTAGCGCATGAGCAGTTCTTC. Protein: CASSGSLAHEQFF.

The chain has TRBV5-5 and TRBJ2-7; 11 nucleotides match TRBD1. Trimming removed 4 bases from V and 3 bases from J; junction bases left unmatched: 6. CDR1 is SGHKS and CDR2 is YYEKEE in the germline V gene (reference sequence). The CDR3 consists of 15 residues. CDR3 protein: CASSPWTGGGYEQYF. CDR3 sequence (DNA): TGTGCCAGCAGCCCATGGACAGGGGGCGGCTACGAGCAGTACTTC.

This sequence joins TRBV29-1 and TRBJ2-5; D may be TRBD1 (6 bases). Trimming took off 5 bases at V and 2 bases at J, with 9 bases between the two ends. Germline CDR1 reads SQVTM; CDR2 reads ANQGSEA. The CDR3 has 12 amino acids. CDR3 coding DNA: TGCAGCGTTCACAGGGTACAAGAGACCCAGTACTTC. This translates into CSVHRVQETQYF.